This T cell receptor (beta chain) was documented in a study of cytomegalovirus exposure and HLA in healthy donors. General observations from the study: CMV antigen specificity was confirmed in vitro for three CMV-associated chains. In an earlier analysis, productive rearrangement rates for most beta V segments clustered near 87% or 30%. In a later analysis, parvovirus B19, influenza, CMV and Epstein-Barr virus appeared linked to several top co-occurrence clusters.

This clone came up a few times. What it recognizes is unknown. PCR amplification relied on 60 Vbeta primers (plus 13 Jbeta primers). TCRdb keeps only in-frame clones here, not all; method: immunoSEQ multiplex PCR. The data contain roughly 100,000 clones, around 84% of them singletons. This CDR3 comprises 13 residues. Germline V gene data show CDR1 as SQVTM and CDR2 as ANQGSEA. The ends were cut back, 2 bases at V and 1 base at J, with 8 bases in the middle. The sequence was obtained from a man aged 25 to 45 in good health and CMV-seronegative. Sequencing was carried out using PBMCs. V gene TRBV29-1 combines with J gene TRBJ1-1, with a possible D match to TRBD1 (5 bases). This CDR3 reads CSVEHQGNTEAFF. The DNA of the CDR3 is TGCAGCGTTGAACATCAGGGGAACACTGAAGCTTTCTTT.